Detailed here is one T cell receptor (beta chain). Clones were sequenced by immunoSEQ multiplex PCR, and TCRdb holds only the in-frame ones, with some missing. This table has about 200,000 clones, 80% to 90% appearing once. Trimming took off 2 bases at V and 4 bases at J, with 24 bases between the two ends. The germline V gene has CDR1 SGHDT and CDR2 YYEEEE. The CDR3 has 18 amino acids. This specimen belongs to a study of blood T cell repertoires in COVID-19. This sequence joins TRBV5-6 and TRBJ2-5, with D possibly TRBD1 on 5 matching bases. The specimen sequenced was peripheral blood. The source is a woman between 35 and 50 years old with active or convalescent COVID-19. CDR3 in DNA: TGTGCCAGCAGCTTCCGCACAGGCCCCCCCCAAGAACGAGAGACCCAGTACTTC. Translation gives CASSFRTGPPQERETQYF.